This T cell receptor (beta chain) was documented in a study of CD8+CD57+ T cells in acquired aplastic anemia. Study context: Mean DNA quantity obtained from sorted CD4+ and CD8+ cells was about 3.5 ug. General study points: Controls did not differ significantly from patients in CD8+ Simpson's diversity.

Patients chosen for sequencing had CD8+CD57+ cells that had expanded, as shown by flow cytometry. Severe acquired aplastic anemia was present in all patients. Profiles of TCR beta VDJ and CDR3 were generated from a genomic DNA template. TCRdb re-analysed the reads in MiXCR, keeping a single row per CDR3 protein. Of approximately 150,000 distinct CDR3 sequences listed, around 43% are singletons. This clonotype was detected many times. What it binds is unknown. This TCR came from a human donor with aplastic anemia. Material: sorted CD4+, CD8+, or CD8+CD57+ T cells (not recorded which) from PBMCs.

This CDR3 reads CASSEGGGLGGYTF. The CDR3 nucleotides read TGTGCCAGCAGTGAGGGAGGGGGGCTGGGCGGCTACACCTTC. V is TRBV6-1 and J is TRBJ1-2, with D possibly TRBD1 on 6 matching bases. V dropped 3 bases and J dropped 8 bases, with 16 bases sitting between them. The CDR3 sequence is 14 residues long. CDR1 and CDR2 (germline): MNHNS, SASEGT.